This TCR beta chain comes out of a study of blood T cell repertoires in COVID-19. The wider study: Collection of acute and convalescent COVID-19 samples took place in the United States, Italy and Spain.

Original processing notes: Estimated nucleated cell counts came from reference gene primer amplification. TCRdb keeps only in-frame clones here, not all; method: immunoSEQ multiplex PCR. Clone size and V and J calls were adopted from that table, with D and trimming inferred from the DNA. This repertoire shows 150,000 to 200,000 clones, about 87% found once; its top ten account for about 1.4%. Germline CDR1 reads LGHNA; CDR2 reads YSLEER. V was trimmed by 4 bases and J by 0 bases, leaving 7 bases between them. The CDR3 covers 15 residues. The sample taken for sequencing was peripheral blood. The source of this sequence is a woman aged 45-65 years with acute or convalescent COVID-19. The V gene is TRBV4-3, the J gene TRBJ2-6; D ambiguous. The DNA of the CDR3 is TGCGCCAGCAGCCCGGTTAACTCTGGGGCCAACGTCCTGACTTTC. Translated, it gives CASSPVNSGANVLTF.